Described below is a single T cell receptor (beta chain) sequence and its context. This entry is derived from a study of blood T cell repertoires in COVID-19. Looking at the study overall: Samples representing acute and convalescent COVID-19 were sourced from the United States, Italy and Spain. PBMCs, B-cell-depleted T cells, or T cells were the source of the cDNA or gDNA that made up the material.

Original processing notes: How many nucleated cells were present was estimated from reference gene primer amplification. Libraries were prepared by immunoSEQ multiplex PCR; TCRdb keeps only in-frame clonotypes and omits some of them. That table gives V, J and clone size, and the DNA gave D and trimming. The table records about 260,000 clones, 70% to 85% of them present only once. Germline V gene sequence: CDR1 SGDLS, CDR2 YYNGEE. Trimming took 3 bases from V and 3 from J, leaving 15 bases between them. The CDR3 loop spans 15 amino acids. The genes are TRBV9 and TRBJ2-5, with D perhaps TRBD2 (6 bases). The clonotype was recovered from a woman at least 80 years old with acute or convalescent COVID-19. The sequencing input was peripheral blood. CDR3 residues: CASSARGGVEETQYF. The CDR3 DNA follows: TGTGCCAGCAGCGCCCGAGGCGGGGTCGAAGAGACCCAGTACTTC.